The 19 T cell receptor beta chains reported below all come from one sample, sequenced in a study of beta chain features in type 1 diabetes. The entirety of the isolated RNA underwent reverse transcription, so expressed TCRB transcripts were sequenced. The protocol was immunoSEQ multiplex PCR, while the TCRdb copy is restricted to in-frame clones and leaves out a portion. There are 200,000 to 250,000 clones in the sample; 11% occur only once, and 1% to 1.5% lies in the top ten. Sequenced input: central memory CD4+ T cells from blood. These receptors were taken from a man aged 18 to 29 in good health.

Many counts were recorded for this clone. The chain has TRBV29-1 and TRBJ2-5; 12 nucleotides line up with TRBD2. The CDR3 totals 14 residues. Trimming cost V 5 bases and J 4 bases; bases outside gene matches: 5. Germline V gives CDR1 SQVTM, CDR2 ANQGSEA. CDR3 sequence (DNA): TGCAGCGTTTTTGGACTAGCGGGAATAGAGACCCAGTACTTC. Encoded protein: CSVFGLAGIETQYF. The full variable domain, completed using reference TRBV29-1 and TRBJ2-5, is SAVISQKPSRDICQRGTSLTIQCQVDSQVTMMFWYRQQPGQSLTLIATANQGSEATYESGFVIDKFPISRPNLTFSTLTVSNMSPEDSSIYLCSVFGLAGIETQYFGPGTRLLVL.

As to this clone: Other DNA sequences in this sample translate to the same CDR3. The chain links TRBV7-9 to TRBJ2-2; D not certain. The CDR3 length is 14 residues. Per germline, CDR1 SEHNR and CDR2 FQNEAQ (reference sequence). V lost 1 base to trimming and J lost 0 bases, with 3 bases between them. The CDR3: CASSLGTNTGELFF. The CDR3 DNA reads as TGTGCCAGCAGCTTAGGCACGAACACCGGGGAGCTGTTTTTT. Looking up the rest from reference TRBV7-9 and TRBJ2-2 gives the full variable domain: DTGVSQNPRHKITKRGQNVTFRCDPISEHNRLYWYRQTLGQGPEFLTYFQNEAQLEKSRLLSDRFSAERPKGSFSTLEIQRTEQGDSAMYLCASSLGTNTGELFFGEGSRLTVL.

In its sample, this clone was seen many times. The chain employs TRBV30 and TRBJ2-7, with D perhaps TRBD1 (6 bases). V gave up 0 bases and J gave up 3 bases, with 15 bases separating them. Germline CDR1 is GTSNPN and CDR2 is SVGIG (reference sequence). This CDR3 has 15 amino acids. The CDR3, as DNA: TGTGCCTGGAGTGTAAAGAAATCCAGGGGCTACGAGCAGTACTTC. Its translation: CAWSVKKSRGYEQYF.

This clone was observed a handful of times. This sequence joins TRBV5-5 and TRBJ2-5, with a weak D call TRBD2 (5 bases). Germline loops: CDR1 SGHKS, CDR2 YYEKEE (reference sequence). V lost 7 bases to trimming and J lost 0 bases, with 16 bases between them. CDR3 length equals 15 residues. The CDR3 reads CASGVTGFNQETQYF. CDR3 sequence (DNA): TGTGCCAGCGGCGTAACGGGATTTAACCAAGAGACCCAGTACTTC.

This clone has just a few counts. The junction and the germline gene differ at one end; a read error may be behind it. J is TRBJ1-4 and V is TRBV5-1; D gene uncertain. The germline V gene encodes CDR1 SGHRS and CDR2 YFSETQ. The CDR3 consists of 17 residues. CDR3 residues: CSSRPDGTSWTNEKLFF. The CDR3 nucleotides read TGCTCCAGCAGACCTGACGGAACCTCCTGGACTAATGAAAAACTGTTTTTT.

The chain carries TRBV7-2 and TRBJ1-2; D call uncertain. In germline, CDR1 is SGHTA, CDR2 FQGNSA. The germline V and J ends were trimmed by 3 bases and 4 bases, with 9 bases remaining between them. The CDR3 is 13 residues long. The CDR3 here is CASSFEWGYGYTF. Here the CDR3 DNA reads TGTGCCAGCAGCTTTGAGTGGGGCTATGGCTACACCTTC.

There are a few counts of this clone. CDR3 in amino acids: CASSPTTWDEQYF. The CDR3 DNA is TGTGCCAGCAGCCCCACCACCTGGGACGAGCAGTACTTC. The chain links TRBV14 to TRBJ2-7; D gene unclear. CDR3 length: 13 residues. The germline CDR1 and CDR2 sequences are SGHDN and FVKESK. Trimming removed 4 bases at V and 5 bases at J, with 12 bases between.

The CDR3 region has the DNA TGTGCCAGCAGCCCCGGGACAGGGGTATACGAGCAGTACTTC. Protein sequence: CASSPGTGVYEQYF. The chain couples TRBV7-2 to TRBJ2-7; 10 bases agree with TRBD1. After removal of 5 bases from V and 4 bases from J, the junction contained 5 bases not matched to a gene. In germline, CDR1 is SGHTA, CDR2 FQGNSA. There are 14 residues in the CDR3.

This clone appeared a few times. The chain uses TRBV6-1 and TRBJ1-2; D is unresolved. The germline gives CDR1 MNHNS, CDR2 SASEGT. V shed 0 bases and J shed 6 bases, with 8 bases lying between them. CDR3 length: 13 amino acids. The CDR3 loop is CASSEALWNGYTF. The CDR3 region has the DNA TGTGCCAGCAGTGAAGCGCTGTGGAATGGCTACACCTTC.

The chain is built from TRBV5-4 and TRBJ2-7; the D gene is possibly TRBD2 (5 bases). Trimming removed 2 bases from V and 0 bases from J, with 9 bases in between. CDR3 length: 14 residues. Germline CDR1 and CDR2: SGHNT and YYREEE (reference sequence). The CDR3 DNA sequence: TGTGCCAGCAGCTTAGAACTAGACTCCTACGAGCAGTACTTC. It yields the protein CASSLELDSYEQYF. The complete variable domain, with remaining parts taken from reference TRBV5-4 and TRBJ2-7, reads ETGVTQSPTHLIKTRGQQVTLRCSSQSGHNTVSWYQQALGQGPQFIFQYYREEENGRGNFPPRFSGLQFPNYSSELNVNALELDDSALYLCASSLELDSYEQYFGPGTRLTVT.

This sequence joins TRBV27 and TRBJ2-5, with 8 nucleotides matching TRBD1. The CDR3 extends over 14 amino acids. Unmatched junction bases numbered 6, after V lost 4 bases and J lost 5 bases. The germline V gene encodes CDR1 MNHEY and CDR2 SMNVEV (reference sequence). The CDR3 DNA sequence: TGTGCCAGCAGTTCCTACAGGGGGTGGGAGACCCAGTACTTC. Encoded protein: CASSSYRGWETQYF.

This clone was seen a handful of times. The CDR3 here is CASSLGDSEKLFF. The CDR3 coding sequence is TGTGCCAGCAGTTTAGGGGACAGCGAAAAACTGTTTTTT. The chain links TRBV28 to TRBJ1-4; 7 bases fit TRBD1. The CDR3 contains 13 residues. Trimming took 2 bases from V and 8 from J; bases not matched to a gene: 2. Germline CDR1 is MDHEN and CDR2 is SYDVKM.

The chain combines TRBV18 with TRBJ1-1; possible D gene TRBD1, 6 bases. Trimming left V 5 bases short and J 1 base short, with 14 bases between. The CDR3 runs 15 residues. Germline-derived CDR1 and CDR2 are KGHSH and LQKENI. The CDR3 DNA follows: TGTGCCAGCTCAACACGACTGGGGGCGAACACTGAAGCTTTCTTT. It translates to CASSTRLGANTEAFF.

This rearrangement joins TRBV9 to TRBJ1-2; no clear D gene. The CDR3 spans 14 residues. With 5 bases removed from V and 1 base from J, the gap between germline ends came to 12 bases. The germline CDR1 and CDR2 sequences are SGDLS and YYNGEE. The CDR3 coding sequence is TGTGCCAGCAGTACTCTGCTGAATAACTATGGCTACACCTTC. Its protein is CASSTLLNNYGYTF.

This clone was observed a handful of times. This chain uses TRBV20-1 with TRBJ2-1; maybe TRBD1 (5 bases). Per germline, CDR1 DFQATT and CDR2 SNEGSKA (reference sequence). The CDR3 covers 11 residues. The V end was cut by 3 bases, the J end by 7 bases, with 7 bases between. Here the CDR3 reads CSASSGNEQFF. The CDR3 nucleotides read TGCAGTGCTAGCTCAGGGAATGAGCAGTTCTTC.

This clone was recorded once. The V gene is TRBV18, the J gene TRBJ2-7, with 8 bases lining up with TRBD1. The germline V gene has CDR1 KGHSH and CDR2 LQKENI. The CDR3 is 15 amino acids. The trim removed 3 bases at V and 3 bases at J, leaving 7 bases unmatched. The CDR3 region has the DNA TGTGCCAGCTCACCGGTCCCCGGACAGGGCTACGAGCAGTACTTC. Residues: CASSPVPGQGYEQYF.

This clone was seen repeatedly, ten times or more. This chain joins TRBV5-1 and TRBJ1-4; D unresolved. This CDR3 comprises 16 residues. The germline V and J ends were trimmed by 3 bases and 3 bases, with 15 bases remaining between them. CDR1 SGHRS and CDR2 YFSETQ come from the germline V gene. This CDR3 is CASSSRPVSANEKLFF. The CDR3 DNA follows: TGCGCCAGCAGCTCACGACCGGTGTCTGCTAATGAAAAACTGTTTTTT.

The chain uses TRBV9 and TRBJ2-1; TRBD2 agrees at 8 bases. Trimming at V came to 1 base and at J to 5 bases, leaving 8 bases not matched to a gene. Germline CDR1 SGDLS, CDR2 YYNGEE. This CDR3 contains 16 residues. CDR3 region: CASSVMLGLDHNEQFF. In DNA, the CDR3 is TGTGCCAGCAGCGTAATGTTGGGACTAGACCACAATGAGCAGTTCTTC.

The chain links TRBV30 to TRBJ1-2, with 7 positions matching TRBD1. V lost 1 base to trimming and J lost 8 bases; unmatched junction nucleotides: 13. This CDR3 has 15 amino acids. The V gene's germline CDR1 is GTSNPN and CDR2 SVGIG (reference sequence). CDR3 nucleotide sequence: TGTGCCTGGAGTGCACGCCCGGGACAGTCGGGAGGCTACACCTTC. This encodes CAWSARPGQSGGYTF.